A selection of T cell receptor beta chains follows, all from one sample in a study of T cells after posttransplantation cyclophosphamide. Method: immunoSEQ multiplex PCR; TCRdb's copy keeps in-frame clones and lacks some. The sample was found to contain about 6,700 clones, and every one recurs. Sequences were derived from PBMCs, sampled after an allogeneic stem cell transplant with post-transplant cyclophosphamide. The origin of the receptors is a male patient aged 30 to 39 who received an allogeneic stem cell transplant from an unrelated donor, was CMV-positive, and had acute and chronic GVHD. Some T cells may possibly be graft donor cells. Both conserved end residues are part of each CDR3. D genes are given only for firm matches. The listing skips clone size in some rows; elsewhere it reads once, few, many or a size class.

>TRBJ2-1|.|TRBV7-2|many
TGTGCCAGCAGTTTGGACAGCTATGAGCAGTTCTTC
CASSLDSYEQFF
>TRBJ2-3|TRBD2|TRBV7-2|many
TGTGCCAGCAGCCCTGGACTAGCGGGGGCAGATACGCAGTATTTT
CASSPGLAGADTQYF
>TRBJ2-7|TRBD1|TRBV19|few
TGTGCCAGTAGTCCACAGGGGGTCGGCTCCTACGAGCAGTACTTC
CASSPQGVGSYEQYF
>TRBJ1-5|.|TRBV6-6|many
TGTGCCAGCACCGACGAAACAGGGTTCAATCAGCCCCAGCATTTT
CASTDETGFNQPQHF
>TRBJ2-7|TRBD1|TRBV29-1|many
TGCAGCGCCCTAAAGACAGGGGCCTCTGGAGAGCAGTACTTC
CSALKTGASGEQYF
>TRBJ1-2|TRBD1|TRBV5-1|many
TGCGCCAGCAGCTTAAGACAGGGGTCCCCCTATGGCTACACCTTC
CASSLRQGSPYGYTF
>TRBJ2-7|.|TRBV2|.
TGTGCCAGCGTCCTCTCGAACGAGCAGTACTTC
CASVLSNEQYF
>TRBJ1-5|TRBD1|TRBV6-6|many
TGTGCCAGCAGTTTGACAGGGCCACATAGCAATCAGCCCCAGCATTTT
CASSLTGPHSNQPQHF
>TRBJ1-1|TRBD1|TRBV25-1|many
TGTGTCAGCAGTGAATATAGGACAGGTAGGGGGGAAGCTTTCTTT
CVSSEYRTGRGEAFF
>TRBJ1-2|.|TRBV6-1|many
TGTGCCAGCACTGAAGATAGAGGAAGATACTATGGCTACACCTTC
CASTEDRGRYYGYTF
>TRBJ1-2|.|TRBV29-1|many
TGCAGCGTTGTGGAGAACTATGGCTACACCTTC
CSVVENYGYTF
>TRBJ2-1|TRBD1|TRBV7-2|many
TGTGCCAGCAGCTCAGGACAGGGGAGAGGTTCCTACAATGAGCAGTTCTTC
CASSSGQGRGSYNEQFF
>TRBJ2-3|TRBD2|TRBV29-1|many
TGCAGCGTTGAGACTAGCGGTAGGCCAGATACGCAGTATTTT
CSVETSGRPDTQYF
>TRBJ2-7|.|TRBV6-5|.
TGTGCCGGCAGTTACGCCCCGGGACACGGCTACGAGCAGTACTTC
CAGSYAPGHGYEQYF
>TRBJ2-1|.|TRBV27|medium-sized
TGTGCCAGCAGTCACAACAATGAGCAGTTCTTC
CASSHNNEQFF
>TRBJ1-5|.|TRBV5-8|medium-sized
TGTGCCAGCAGCCGGGGGAGTGGGCAGCCCCAGCATTTT
CASSRGSGQPQHF
>TRBJ1-2|TRBD1|TRBV2|many
TGTGCCAGCAGTGACACTGACAGGGGGCCAAGTCGTGGCTACACCTTC
CASSDTDRGPSRGYTF
>TRBJ1-1|.|TRBV11-3|few
TGTGCCAGCCCAAATAGCACTGAAGCTTTCTTT
CASPNSTEAFF
>TRBJ2-7|.|TRBV4-2|many
TGTGCCAGCAGCCAAGCGACAACAGGGCCACTCGAGCAGTACTTC
CASSQATTGPLEQYF
>TRBJ2-1|TRBD2|TRBV5-5|few
TGTGCCAGCCTTCTTTCCCCGGTCGGGGGGACTGAGCAGTTCTTC
CASLLSPVGGTEQFF
>TRBJ2-5|.|TRBV7-2|many
TGTGCCAGCAGCCGTGCACAGCAAGAGACCCAGTACTTC
CASSRAQQETQYF
>TRBJ2-3|.|TRBV29-1|many
TGCAGCGTTGTTACCGGGGTAGGGACAGATACGCAGTATTTT
CSVVTGVGTDTQYF
>TRBJ1-6|TRBD1|TRBV7-9|.
TGTGCCAGCAGCGCCGGGGACAGCTATAATTCACCCCTCCACTTT
CASSAGDSYNSPLHF
>TRBJ2-7|.|TRBV29-1|many
TGCAGCGTTGAAGATCAGGACACTGCCTACGAGCAGTACTTC
CSVEDQDTAYEQYF
>TRBJ2-2|.|TRBV11-2|medium-sized
TGTGCCAGCAGCTTAGCAGGGGTGGGCACCGGGGAGCTGTTTTTT
CASSLAGVGTGELFF
>TRBJ2-7|.|TRBV5-6|many
TGTGCCAGCAGCGCGGACTACGAGCAGTACTTC
CASSADYEQYF
>TRBJ2-2|.|TRBV7-3|many
TGTGCCAGCAGCTCAATGACAGACACCGGGGAGCTGTTTTTT
CASSSMTDTGELFF
>TRBJ1-1|TRBD1|TRBV27|many
TGTGCCAGCAGCTGGACAGGGGCGAACACTGAAGCTTTCTTT
CASSWTGANTEAFF
>TRBJ1-2|TRBD1|TRBV6-5|medium-sized
TGTGCCAGCAGTTACTTGGGGACAGGGGAAGGCTACACCTTC
CASSYLGTGEGYTF
>TRBJ1-4|TRBD1|TRBV7-9|.
TGTGCCAGCAGCTTAAGACAGGGACCTTTATACGGTAATGAAAAACTGTTTTTT
CASSLRQGPLYGNEKLFF
>TRBJ1-1|.|TRBV9|many
TGTGCCAGCAGCGTCGTAGAGGAATATGACGGCGGAGCTTTCTTT
CASSVVEEYDGGAFF